The 17 T cell receptor beta chains below come from one sample, sequenced in a study of cytomegalovirus exposure and HLA in healthy donors. Both 60 Vbeta primers and 13 Jbeta primers went into the PCR. Measured with immunoSEQ multiplex PCR; TCRdb has only the in-frame clones, and not every one. The sample has some 150,000 clones; around 82% are singletons. The sequenced sample consisted of PBMCs. The source of these receptors is a man aged 45-65 years in good health and CMV-seronegative.

The rearrangement links TRBV5-4 to TRBJ2-3; D may be TRBD2 (7 bases). Trimming took 3 bases from V and 0 from J, leaving 20 bases between them. Germline V lookup: CDR1 SGHNT, CDR2 YYREEE (reference sequence). This CDR3 has 18 residues. CDR3 bases: TGTGCCAGCAGCTCCCCCCTGGGGGGGGGCACTAGCACAGATACGCAGTATTTT. It codes for CASSSPLGGGTSTDTQYF.

The chain links TRBV27 to TRBJ2-3; 13 bases agree with TRBD2. This CDR3 region has 16 residues. CDR1 and CDR2 (germline): MNHEY, SMNVEV (reference sequence). V was pared by 5 bases and J by 7 bases, with 9 bases of the junction left unmatched. CDR3 DNA: TGTGCCAGCAGTCTCCCGACTAGCGGGAGGCGACATACGCAGTATTTT. Its translation: CASSLPTSGRRHTQYF.

The chain employs TRBV5-5 and TRBJ1-5; D is possibly TRBD1 (5 bases). Germline CDR1 reads SGHKS; CDR2 reads YYEKEE (reference sequence). V was shortened by 5 bases and J by 7 bases, with 16 bases between the two germline ends. The CDR3 contains 14 residues. CDR3 in amino acids: CASRSDPQGQPQHF. The CDR3 region has the DNA TGTGCCAGCAGGTCGGACCCTCAGGGACAGCCCCAGCATTTT.

This clone showed up just once. The chain employs TRBV19 and TRBJ2-3, with a possible D match to TRBD2 (6 bases). The length of the CDR3 is 15 residues. Germline lookup yields CDR1 LNHDA and CDR2 SQIVND (reference sequence). Trimming left V 3 bases short and J 2 bases short, with 12 bases between. The CDR3 sequence is CASSIGTVPTDTQYF. The CDR3 coding sequence is TGTGCCAGTAGTATCGGGACTGTTCCCACAGATACGCAGTATTTT.

This CDR3 reads CASSGPKSSYNSPLHF. CDR3 in DNA: TGTGCCAGCAGTGGCCCGAAGAGCTCCTATAATTCACCCCTCCACTTT. The rearrangement uses TRBV2 and TRBJ1-6; no clear D gene. CDR3 length equals 16 residues. Germline V gives CDR1 SNHLY, CDR2 FYNNEI. V was trimmed by 4 bases and J by 0 bases, leaving 10 bases between them. Variable domain in full (rest from reference TRBV2 and TRBJ1-6): EPEVTQTPSHQVTQMGQEVILRCVPISNHLYFYWYRQILGQKVEFLVSFYNNEISEKSEIFDDQFSVERPDGSNFTLKIRSTKLEDSAMYFCASSGPKSSYNSPLHFGNGTRLTVT.

The V call is TRBV28, the J call TRBJ2-7; 8 bases are a match to TRBD1. Trimming cost V 7 bases and J 0 bases; bases outside gene matches: 8. Germline values: CDR1 MDHEN, CDR2 SYDVKM. The CDR3 loop spans 15 amino acids. In DNA form, the CDR3 reads TGTGCCAGCACGACAGGGGCTACAAGCTCCTACGAGCAGTACTTC. Translated: CASTTGATSSYEQYF.

The chain couples TRBV7-6 to TRBJ2-3, with D perhaps matching TRBD1 (5 bases). Germline V CDR1 and CDR2: SGHVS, FNYEAQ. Between the trimmed V and J ends, which lost 0 bases and 3 bases, there was a span of 16 bases. The CDR3 length is 17 residues. The CDR3, as DNA: TGTGCCAGCAGCTTAGCGCTCGGCAGGGCAGGGACAGATACGCAGTATTTT. Protein product: CASSLALGRAGTDTQYF.

This chain links TRBV18 with TRBJ2-3, with a possible D match to TRBD1 (7 bases). V lost 3 bases and J 3 bases, leaving 16 bases between the germline ends. The length of the CDR3 is 16 residues. CDR1 is KGHSH, CDR2 LQKENI, per germline. This CDR3 reads CASSPRDSLQTDTQYF. The CDR3 DNA follows: TGTGCCAGCTCACCGCGGGACAGCCTTCAAACAGATACGCAGTATTTT.

The chain has TRBV9 and TRBJ1-2, with 8 bases that match TRBD1. The junction had 14 bases not matched to a gene; V was cut back by 3 bases and J by 4 bases. The CDR3 consists of 17 residues. CDR1 and CDR2 (germline): SGDLS, YYNGEE. Written as DNA, the CDR3 is TGTGCCAGCAGCGGAAAGGACAGGGTTTTTTCTAGCTATGGCTACACCTTC. Protein: CASSGKDRVFSSYGYTF.

This clone was counted a single time. This chain uses TRBV4-2 with TRBJ2-7; TRBD2 aligns across 9 bases. After removal of 3 bases from V and 2 bases from J, the junction contained 5 bases not matched to a gene. The V gene's germline CDR1 is LGHNA and CDR2 YNFKEQ. The CDR3 runs to 15 residues. CDR3 sequence reads: CASSQGGGGPYEQYF. In nucleotides, the CDR3 is TGTGCCAGCAGCCAGGGCGGGGGGGGACCCTACGAGCAGTACTTC.

This chain uses TRBV7-2 with TRBJ2-3; 11 bases align to TRBD2. Per the germline V gene, CDR1 is SGHTA and CDR2 is FQGNSA. V shed 0 bases and J 8 bases; nucleotides not matched to a gene: 10. The CDR3 is made up of 17 amino acids. The CDR3 loop reads CASSLARGSGGGGTQYF. The CDR3 bases are TGTGCCAGCAGCTTAGCGAGAGGTAGCGGGGGGGGAGGTACGCAGTATTTT.

The genes are TRBV18 and TRBJ1-1, with 8 nucleotides matching TRBD1. Germline trimming cut 5 bases from V and 10 bases from J; bases unmatched to any gene: 12. Germline loops: CDR1 KGHSH, CDR2 LQKENI. The CDR3 contains 14 residues. CDR3 sequence (DNA): TGTGCCAGCTCATCGGACAGGGTAGGGTCACGAGCTTTCTTT. Its translation: CASSSDRVGSRAFF.

The rearrangement uses TRBV19 and TRBJ1-5; no clear D. The V end was cut by 5 bases, the J end by 3 bases, with 8 bases between. The germline CDR1 and CDR2 sequences are LNHDA and SQIVND (reference sequence). The CDR3 spans 13 residues. CDR3 sequence reads: CASSLIDNQPQHF. DNA of the CDR3: TGTGCCAGTAGTTTAATAGACAATCAGCCCCAGCATTTT. Based on the CDR3 plus reference TRBV19 and TRBJ1-5, the full variable domain is DGGITQSPKYLFRKEGQNVTLSCEQNLNHDAMYWYRQDPGQGLRLIYYSQIVNDFQKGDIAEGYSVSREKKESFPLTVTSAQKNPTAFYLCASSLIDNQPQHFGDGTRLSIL.

V gene TRBV7-9 combines with J gene TRBJ1-5; 9 bases line up with TRBD1. The germline V gene has CDR1 SEHNR and CDR2 FQNEAQ (reference sequence). V lost 5 bases to trimming and J lost 6 bases; unmatched junction nucleotides: 8. This CDR3 is 15 amino acids long. CDR3 in amino acids: CASSNTGGGGQPQHF. DNA of the CDR3: TGTGCCAGCAGCAACACAGGGGGCGGGGGTCAGCCCCAGCATTTT.

This CDR3 is CASRSGTVGNQPQHF. The CDR3 nucleotides are TGTGCCAGCAGATCCGGGACAGTAGGCAATCAGCCCCAGCATTTT. The rearrangement uses TRBV28 and TRBJ1-5, with 7 bases fitting TRBD1. Per the germline V gene, CDR1 is MDHEN and CDR2 is SYDVKM. V lost 6 bases, J lost 2 bases, and 7 bases stayed unmatched. The CDR3 consists of 15 residues.

The chain recombines TRBV15 with TRBJ2-1, with D perhaps TRBD2 (5 bases). This CDR3 comprises 14 residues. The germline V gene encodes CDR1 LNHNV and CDR2 YYDKDF (reference sequence). Trimming left V 0 bases short and J 10 bases short, with 13 bases between. The CDR3 nucleotides read TGTGCCACCAGCAGAGATCTCACACGGGAAGAGCAGTTCTTC. It yields the protein CATSRDLTREEQFF.

The chain carries TRBV5-1 and TRBJ2-7; TRBD2 matches 9 bases. V lost 4 bases and J lost 2; bases outside the gene matches: 13. The germline V gene has CDR1 SGHRS and CDR2 YFSETQ. The CDR3 sequence is 17 residues long. CDR3 loop: CASSPQRGSGRPYEQYF. In DNA form, the CDR3 reads TGCGCCAGCAGCCCCCAACGGGGTAGCGGGAGACCCTACGAGCAGTACTTC.